This T cell receptor (beta chain) was recovered during a study of blood T cell repertoires in COVID-19 (TCRdb year 2020). Broadly, across the study: The collaborator samples originated in the United States, Italy and Spain and spanned the acute and convalescent phases of COVID-19. The repertoires were released in a freely available public database intended as a resource for research on the immune response to SARS-CoV-2. Where available, HLA class I and class II types were obtained from metadata supplied by the sample provider rather than from assay-based typing. The prospective study material was composed of cDNA or gDNA derived from T cells, B-cell-depleted T cells, or PBMCs. Sample metadata almost always included a de-identified subject ID, COVID-19 status, age in years and sex. The dataset comprised deeply sampled blood TCRbeta repertoires from subjects exposed to, actively infected with, or recovered from COVID-19. Samples came from the ongoing ImmuneRACE study (first 160 participants) plus 1,254 subjects from 6 global collaborators.

Details on this clone: Its antigen is not yet known. Nothing much larger sits one base from this clone, and base qualities are not available.

The immunoSEQ Assay, a bias-controlled multiplex PCR, was used to amplify TCRbeta CDR3 regions from genomic DNA. The paper's data handling went like this. Within the assay, amplification of reference gene primers was used to estimate how many nucleated cells each sample contained. To quantify the absolute abundance of each unique TCRbeta CDR3 rearrangement, sequence reads were collapsed and filtered. For each sample, productive Simpson clonality was calculated as the square root of Simpson's diversity index across productive rearrangements. This immuneACCESS table, as held by TCRdb, lists in-frame sequences with V and J called but not all clones. Of the missing ones, under half trace to an unresolved V gene in checked studies; the others have no known cause. Clonal size and the V and J genes are those of that table, whereas D and trimming came from the DNA. Here the sample has 250,000 to 350,000 clones; approximately 89% occur a single time. The ten largest clones take up about 5.7% of the sample.

CDR1 and CDR2 (MNHEY, SVGAGI) derive from the germline V gene. Germline trimming amounts to 8 bases on V and 5 bases on J, with 8 as the count of junction bases outside the gene matches. Taken from cysteine to phenylalanine, the CDR3 has 14 residues. Only the CDR3 region is kept as DNA, spanning 42 bases read in frame from base 1. In the prospective study, participants were 18 to 89 years old, resided in around 25 geographic areas of the United States, and were enrolled through a virtual design. To assign participants to cohorts, the prospective study relied on clinical history that participants themselves reported in a screening survey and a study questionnaire. ImmuneRACE Cohort 3 recovered participants were defined by two consecutive negative NP/OP PCR tests, healthcare professional clearance, or symptom resolution. In the prospective study, mobile phlebotomists collected whole blood, serum and a nasopharyngeal or oropharyngeal swab from each participant. Additional blood draws and questionnaires over an approximately 2-month period could optionally be provided by prospective study participants. Prospective study blood samples were shipped either frozen or at room temperature before DNA extraction.

The paper's findings and limits, for the study overall: The quantity of clinical and demographic metadata differed by source and by participant and was supplied without curation.

Sequencing was performed on PBMCs or T cells enriched from blood (not recorded which). The chain employs TRBV6-5 and TRBJ2-5, with 10 junctional bases fitting TRBD1. The source is a woman under 40 who had recovered from COVID-19. The bases read TGTGCCAGCGTCGACAGGGGGCGACGGGAGACCCAGTACTTC. Its coded protein is CASVDRGRRETQYF.